This note documents a single T cell receptor beta chain sequence. This record comes from a study of blood T cell repertoires in COVID-19. Overall study: T cells, B-cell-depleted T cells, or PBMCs provided the cDNA or gDNA that served as material.

Methods used by the authors: Counts of nucleated cells, estimated from reference gene primer amplification, were obtained. Profiling relied on immunoSEQ multiplex PCR, and the TCRdb table lists in-frame clones only, not all of them. The D gene and trimming were derived from the DNA, and the V and J assignments and clone size from that table. The sample consists of about 330,000 clones, 80% to 90% of them appearing once. Individuals aged 18 to 89 years were recruited from about two dozen US areas. Input material: PBMCs or T cells enriched from blood (not recorded which). The source is a woman aged 18 to 35 who had recovered from COVID-19.

This CDR3 reads CAWSVLAGYNSPLHF. The DNA of the CDR3 is TGTGCCTGGAGTGTACTAGCAGGGTATAATTCACCCCTCCACTTT. The chain employs TRBV30 and TRBJ1-6; a possible D gene is TRBD1 (5 bases). Per the germline V gene, CDR1 is GTSNPN and CDR2 is SVGIG (reference sequence). This CDR3 has 15 residues. V lost 0 bases and J 4 bases, leaving 10 bases between the germline ends.